The text below deals with one T cell receptor beta chain. The entry originates in a study of blood T cell repertoires in COVID-19. Trimming cost V 4 bases and J 2 bases; bases outside gene matches: 3. The length of the CDR3 is 14 residues. Germline CDR1 is KGHSH and CDR2 is LQKENI. Profiled with immunoSEQ multiplex PCR; TCRdb holds only in-frame clones, not every one. Of roughly 200,000 clones in the sample, about 79% are singletons; the top ten hold 13%. This receptor was obtained from a human donor in a cohort sampled during active COVID-19. The V gene is TRBV18, the J gene TRBJ2-7, with 9 bases that match TRBD1. Sequencing used peripheral blood. The CDR3 DNA is TGTGCCAGCTCACAGGGACAGGGCCCCTACGAGCAGTACTTC. It translates to CASSQGQGPYEQYF.